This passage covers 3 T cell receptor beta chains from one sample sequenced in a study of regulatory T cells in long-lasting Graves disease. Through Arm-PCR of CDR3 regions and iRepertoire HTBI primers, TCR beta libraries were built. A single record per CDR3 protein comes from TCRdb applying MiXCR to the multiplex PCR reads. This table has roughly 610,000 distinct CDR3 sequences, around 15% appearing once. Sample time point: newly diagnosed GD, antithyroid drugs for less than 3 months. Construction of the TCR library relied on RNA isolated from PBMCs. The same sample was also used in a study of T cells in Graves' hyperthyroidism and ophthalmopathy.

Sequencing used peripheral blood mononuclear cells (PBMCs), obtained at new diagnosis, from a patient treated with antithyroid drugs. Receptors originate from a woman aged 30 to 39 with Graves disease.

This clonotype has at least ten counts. As DNA, the CDR3 is TGTGCCAGCAGTCGACAGGGGATCGGCACAGATACGCAGTATTTT. It specifies CASSRQGIGTDTQYF. This chain links TRBV12-3 or TRBV12-4 with TRBJ2-3, with 8 nucleotides matching TRBD1. CDR3 size: 15 residues. Germline trimming cut 5 bases from V and 1 base from J; bases unmatched to any gene: 5.

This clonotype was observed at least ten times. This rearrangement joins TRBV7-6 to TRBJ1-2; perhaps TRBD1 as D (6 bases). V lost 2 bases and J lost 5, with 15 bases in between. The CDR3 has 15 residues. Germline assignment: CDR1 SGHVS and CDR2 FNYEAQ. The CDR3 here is CASSLFYSTGYGYTF. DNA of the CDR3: TGTGCCAGCAGCTTATTTTATTCGACAGGATATGGCTACACCTTC. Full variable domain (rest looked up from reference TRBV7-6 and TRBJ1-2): GAGVSQSPRYKVTKRGQDVALRCDPISGHVSLYWYRQALGQGPEFLTYFNYEAQQDKSGLPNDRFSAERPEGSISTLTIQRTEQRDSAMYRCASSLFYSTGYGYTFGSGTRLTVV.

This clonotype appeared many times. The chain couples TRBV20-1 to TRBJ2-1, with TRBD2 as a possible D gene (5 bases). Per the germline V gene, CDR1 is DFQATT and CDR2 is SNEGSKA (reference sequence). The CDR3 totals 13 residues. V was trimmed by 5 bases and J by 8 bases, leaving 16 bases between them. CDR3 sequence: CSAPTYRRDEQFF. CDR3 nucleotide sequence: TGCAGTGCTCCCACCTATAGGCGGGATGAGCAGTTCTTC.